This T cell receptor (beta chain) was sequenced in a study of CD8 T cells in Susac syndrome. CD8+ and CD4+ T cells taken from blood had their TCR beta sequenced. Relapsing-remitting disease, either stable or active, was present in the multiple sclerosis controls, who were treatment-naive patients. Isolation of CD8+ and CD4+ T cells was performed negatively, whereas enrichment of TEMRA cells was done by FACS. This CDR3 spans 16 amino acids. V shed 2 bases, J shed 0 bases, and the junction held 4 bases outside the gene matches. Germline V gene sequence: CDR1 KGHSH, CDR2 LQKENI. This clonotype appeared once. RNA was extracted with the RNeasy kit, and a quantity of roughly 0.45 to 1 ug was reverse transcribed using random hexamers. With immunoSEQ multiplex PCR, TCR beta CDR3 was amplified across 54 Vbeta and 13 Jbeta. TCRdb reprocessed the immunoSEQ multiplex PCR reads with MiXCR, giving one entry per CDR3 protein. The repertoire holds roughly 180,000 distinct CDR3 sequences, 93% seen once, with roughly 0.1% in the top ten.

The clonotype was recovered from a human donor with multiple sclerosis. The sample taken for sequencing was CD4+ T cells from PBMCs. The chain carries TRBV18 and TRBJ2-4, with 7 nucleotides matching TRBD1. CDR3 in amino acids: CASSPGQDLAKNIQYF. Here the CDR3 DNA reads TGTGCCAGCTCACCAGGACAGGACTTAGCCAAAAACATTCAGTACTTC.